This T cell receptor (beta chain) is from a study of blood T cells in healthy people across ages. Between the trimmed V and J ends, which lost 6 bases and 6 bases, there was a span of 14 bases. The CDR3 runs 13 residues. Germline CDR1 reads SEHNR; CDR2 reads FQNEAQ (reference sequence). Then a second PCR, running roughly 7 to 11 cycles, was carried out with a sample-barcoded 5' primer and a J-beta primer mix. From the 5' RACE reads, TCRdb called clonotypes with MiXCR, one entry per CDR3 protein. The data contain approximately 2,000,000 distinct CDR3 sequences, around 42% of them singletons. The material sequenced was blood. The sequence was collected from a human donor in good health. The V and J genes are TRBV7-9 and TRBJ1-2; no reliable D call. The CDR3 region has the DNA TGTGCCAGCAGTCCGAGTTTAACAGATGGCTACACCTTC. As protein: CASSPSLTDGYTF.